This TCR beta chain was identified during a study of blood T cell repertoires in COVID-19. Study information: The analysed material was cDNA or gDNA that came from T cells, B-cell-depleted T cells, or PBMCs.

Followed longitudinally, the Seattle patients had been enrolled during active infection. In the original processing: Amplifying reference gene primers gave estimates of nucleated cell counts. The data were produced by immunoSEQ multiplex PCR, yet TCRdb's version contains in-frame clones alone and is incomplete. That table is the source of V, J and clone size, and D and trimming were worked out from the DNA. The table includes around 300,000 clones, 75% to 95% detected once. CDR3 length equals 15 residues. Trimming took off 3 bases at V and 0 bases at J, with 9 bases between the two ends. CDR1 and CDR2 from the germline V gene are SGHTA and FQGNSA.

Sequences were obtained from peripheral blood. This TCR was sampled from a woman in her twenties or thirties with COVID-19, enrolled during active disease. The gene calls are TRBV7-2 and TRBJ2-1, with D uncertain. This CDR3 is CASSFSQSSYNEQFF. CDR3 DNA: TGTGCCAGCAGCTTCTCACAAAGCTCCTACAATGAGCAGTTCTTC. Drawing the rest from reference TRBV7-2 and TRBJ2-1, the complete variable domain is GAGVSQSPSNKVTEKGKDVELRCDPISGHTALYWYRQSLGQGLEFLIYFQGNSAPDKSGLPSDRFSAERTGGSVSTLTIQRTQQEDSAVYLCASSFSQSSYNEQFFGPGTRLTVL.